Shown below are 18 T cell receptor beta chains from a single sample sequenced in a study of blood T cells in healthy people across ages. Sample-barcoded 5' priming and a J-beta primer mix drove a second PCR of about 6 to 12 cycles. TCRdb re-derived calls from the 5' RACE reads in MiXCR, one entry per CDR3 protein. The sample has some 760,000 distinct CDR3 sequences, 25% seen once. The sample was also reused in another study, on T cells of mothers and their children.

The sample consisted of blood. Receptors were obtained from a boy between 10 and 17 years old in good health.

This clonotype was seen more than once but under ten times. The rearrangement joins TRBV28 to TRBJ2-1, with 10 positions matching TRBD2. The V gene's germline CDR1 is MDHEN and CDR2 SYDVKM. V lost 1 base and J lost 7; bases outside the gene matches: 4. The CDR3 extends over 15 amino acids. This CDR3 reads CASSLSGTSVNEQFF. DNA for the CDR3: TGTGCCAGCAGTTTATCCGGGACTAGCGTGAATGAGCAGTTCTTC.

As concerns this clonotype: The germline gene is not matched at one end of the junction; a read error may be the cause. The chain employs TRBV5-1 and TRBJ2-5, with D maybe TRBD2 (6 bases). Germline-derived CDR1 and CDR2 are SGHRS and YFSETQ. The CDR3 spans 13 residues. CDR3 coding DNA: TGCTCCAGCAACCCGGGAGCGAGGGAGACCCAGTACTTC. Encoded protein: CSSNPGARETQYF.

As for this clonotype: One end of the junction varies from germline; a read error may be responsible. In nucleotides, the CDR3 is TGTGCCAGCAGTGCGGGACAGGATAACTTC. Translating it yields CASSAGQDNF. The gene calls are TRBV2 and TRBJ2-5; 8 bases align to TRBD1. The CDR3 covers 10 residues. The germline CDR1 and CDR2 sequences are SNHLY and FYNNEI.

This clonotype showed up just a few times. The rearrangement links TRBV29-1 to TRBJ2-1; 7 nucleotides line up with TRBD2. Per the germline V gene, CDR1 is SQVTM and CDR2 is ANQGSEA. The CDR3 is 12 amino acids. The V and J ends lost 4 bases and 4 bases, in that order; junction bases with no gene match: 1. CDR3 nucleotides: TGCAGCGTTGTCGGGGGGTACAATGAGCAGTTCTTC. Its protein product is CSVVGGYNEQFF.

The chain couples TRBV7-9 to TRBJ2-7; D is undetermined. Germline V gene lookup returns CDR1 SEHNR and CDR2 FQNEAQ (reference sequence). V was clipped by 5 bases and J by 4 bases, with 15 bases between them. This CDR3 has 14 residues. Here the CDR3 DNA reads TGTGCCAGCAGCCACCAAGAGACTCAATACGAGCAGTACTTC. The encoded protein is CASSHQETQYEQYF.

This clonotype was detected only a few times. This chain's CDR3 is CASRTSGNYEQYF. CDR3 sequence (DNA): TGTGCCAGCAGGACTAGCGGGAATTACGAGCAGTACTTC. The genes are TRBV27 and TRBJ2-7; 11 bases are shared with TRBD2. Germline loops: CDR1 MNHEY, CDR2 SMNVEV (reference sequence). V was pared by 6 bases and J by 4 bases, with 2 bases of the junction left unmatched. The CDR3 covers 13 residues.

The chain is built from TRBV7-3 and TRBJ1-4; D is possibly TRBD1 (5 bases). CDR3 length equals 15 residues. Trimming shortened V by 5 bases and J by 5 bases, and 15 bases separated the two germline ends. Germline V gene sequence: CDR1 SGHTA, CDR2 FQGTGA. CDR3 loop: CASSMGRSPNEKLFF. The CDR3 coding sequence is TGTGCCAGCAGCATGGGACGCAGCCCGAATGAAAAACTGTTTTTT.

The V and J genes are TRBV3-1 and TRBJ2-2; the match to TRBD1 covers 11 bases. Germline CDR1 and CDR2: LGHDT and YNNKEL (reference sequence). This CDR3 region has 18 residues. Trimming at V came to 1 base and at J to 5 bases, leaving 9 bases not matched to a gene. The CDR3 reads CASSQVQDGQGATGELFF. CDR3 nucleotide sequence: TGTGCCAGCAGCCAAGTTCAGGACGGACAGGGGGCTACCGGGGAGCTGTTTTTT.

The table lists this clonotype with a few counts. The chain couples TRBV7-9 to TRBJ1-4, with D possibly matching TRBD1 (6 bases). Germline CDR1 SEHNR, CDR2 FQNEAQ (reference sequence). V was cut by 3 bases and J by 6 bases, with 17 bases left in between. CDR3 length: 16 amino acids. The CDR3 loop is CASSLGSGTLDEKLFF. Here the CDR3 DNA reads TGTGCCAGCAGCTTGGGAAGTGGGACACTGGATGAAAAACTGTTTTTT. Complete variable domain (other parts from reference TRBV7-9 and TRBJ1-4): DTGVSQNPRHKITKRGQNVTFRCDPISEHNRLYWYRQTLGQGPEFLTYFQNEAQLEKSRLLSDRFSAERPKGSFSTLEIQRTEQGDSAMYLCASSLGSGTLDEKLFFGSGTQLSVL.

V usage is TRBV7-3 and J usage is TRBJ1-1; D not certain. This CDR3 spans 19 amino acids. CDR1 is SGHTA, CDR2 FQGTGA, per germline. Trimming left V 2 bases short and J 1 base short, with 23 bases between. In DNA, the CDR3 is TGTGCCAGCAGCTTAGCATACCCGCAAACCACTGATTCGAACACTGAAGCTTTCTTT. This sequence encodes CASSLAYPQTTDSNTEAFF.

This clonotype was seen more than once but under ten times. V and J are TRBV7-6 and TRBJ1-2, with D possibly matching TRBD1 (6 bases). The CDR3 is made up of 19 amino acids. The germline V and J ends were trimmed by 5 bases and 5 bases, with 30 bases remaining between them. CDR1 is SGHVS and CDR2 is FNYEAQ in the germline V gene. In nucleotides, the CDR3 is TGTGCCAGCAGCCTACTGGTGGGGGGCAGTGAACTGCCCCTTTATGGCTACACCTTC. Translated, it gives CASSLLVGGSELPLYGYTF.

V gene TRBV4-2 combines with J gene TRBJ2-5; 7 bases map to TRBD2. With the DNA end fitting TRBJ2-1 better, the J assignment may be wrong. This CDR3 comprises 15 residues. Germline CDR1 and CDR2: LGHNA and YNFKEQ. CDR3 residues: CASSRGGGPDNEQFF. The CDR3 DNA sequence: TGTGCCAGCAGCCGTGGGGGAGGGCCCGACAATGAGCAGTTCTTC.

This clonotype showed up just a few times. The chain is built from TRBV6-1 and TRBJ2-7; either TRBD1 or TRBD2 may supply D (5 bases each). Germline V CDR1 and CDR2: MNHNS, SASEGT. The V end lost 6 bases, the J end lost 4 bases, and 19 bases lay between the germline ends. The CDR3 covers 15 residues. The CDR3 loop reads CASRIDLGEEYEQYF. The CDR3 DNA reads as TGTGCCAGCAGGATAGACCTGGGGGAAGAATACGAGCAGTACTTC.

This chain joins TRBV7-9 and TRBJ2-5, with 8 bases identical to TRBD1. Germline CDR1 and CDR2: SEHNR and FQNEAQ (reference sequence). CDR3 length: 14 amino acids. V lost 5 bases, J lost 3 bases, and 5 bases stayed unmatched. The CDR3 bases are TGTGCCAGCAGCCCGAAGACAGGGGAAGAGACCCAGTACTTC. Encoded protein: CASSPKTGEETQYF.

With respect to this clonotype: A read error may produce the germline difference seen at one junction end. The chain couples TRBV5-4 to TRBJ2-5; D might be TRBD1 (5 bases). The length of the CDR3 is 12 residues. CDR1 is SGHNT, CDR2 YYREEE, per germline (reference sequence). CDR3 protein: CANSLSQGRQYF. Written as DNA, the CDR3 is TGTGCCAACAGCTTGAGTCAGGGAAGGCAGTACTTC.

This clonotype was observed a handful of times. The V gene is TRBV12-3 or TRBV12-4, the J gene TRBJ2-4, with 10 positions matching TRBD1. V shed 5 bases and J 7 bases; nucleotides not matched to a gene: 8. The CDR3 length is 15 residues. The CDR3, as DNA: TGTGCCAGCAGTCCGACAGGGGGCAAGGGGAACATTCAGTACTTC. Amino acids: CASSPTGGKGNIQYF.

This clonotype was picked up a small number of times. The chain uses TRBV6-2 or TRBV6-3 and TRBJ2-2, with D unresolved. The CDR3 consists of 14 residues. CDR1 is MNHEY and CDR2 is SVGEGT in the germline V gene. The germline V and J ends were trimmed by 5 bases and 7 bases, with 14 bases remaining between them. CDR3 sequence reads: CASSTSRMDGELFF. The CDR3 DNA sequence: TGTGCCAGCAGTACATCGAGGATGGACGGGGAGCTGTTTTTT.

The chain links TRBV2 to TRBJ1-3; D is possibly TRBD1 (6 bases). This CDR3 has 15 residues. V shed 3 bases and J shed 0 bases, with 9 bases lying between them. Germline assignment: CDR1 SNHLY and CDR2 FYNNEI. CDR3 DNA sequence: TGTGCCAGCAGTGAGAGGGACAACTCTGGAAACACCATATATTTT. Protein product: CASSERDNSGNTIYF. Using reference TRBV2 and TRBJ1-3 for the parts outside the CDR3, the full variable domain is EPEVTQTPSHQVTQMGQEVILRCVPISNHLYFYWYRQILGQKVEFLVSFYNNEISEKSEIFDDQFSVERPDGSNFTLKIRSTKLEDSAMYFCASSERDNSGNTIYFGEGSWLTVV.